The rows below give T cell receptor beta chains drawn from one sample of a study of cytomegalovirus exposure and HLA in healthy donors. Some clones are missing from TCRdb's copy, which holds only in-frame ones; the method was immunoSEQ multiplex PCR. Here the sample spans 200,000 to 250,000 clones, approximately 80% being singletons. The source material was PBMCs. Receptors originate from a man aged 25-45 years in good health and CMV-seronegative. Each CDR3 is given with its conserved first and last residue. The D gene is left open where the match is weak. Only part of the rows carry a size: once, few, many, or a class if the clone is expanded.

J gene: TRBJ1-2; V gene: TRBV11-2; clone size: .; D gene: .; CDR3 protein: CASSLDPLQGTHYGYTF; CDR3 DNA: TGTGCCAGCAGCTTAGATCCGCTTCAGGGGACACACTATGGCTACACCTTC
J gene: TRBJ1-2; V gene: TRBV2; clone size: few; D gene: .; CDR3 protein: CASSEFWREDYGYTF; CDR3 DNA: TGTGCCAGCAGTGAATTCTGGAGGGAGGATTATGGCTACACCTTC
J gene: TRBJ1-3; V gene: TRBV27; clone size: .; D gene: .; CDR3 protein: CASSPGGPGNTIYF; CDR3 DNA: TGTGCCAGCAGTCCAGGAGGTCCTGGAAACACCATATATTTT
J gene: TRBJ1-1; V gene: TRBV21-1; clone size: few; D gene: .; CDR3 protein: CASSNKKYGEDRGPMNTEAFF; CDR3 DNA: TGTGCCAGCAGCAATAAAAAGTACGGGGAGGACAGGGGGCCGATGAACACTGAAGCTTTCTTT
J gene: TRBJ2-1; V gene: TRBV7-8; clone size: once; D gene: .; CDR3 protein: CASSFTGYRFF; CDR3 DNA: TGTGCCAGCAGCTTTACAGGGTACCGGTTCTTC
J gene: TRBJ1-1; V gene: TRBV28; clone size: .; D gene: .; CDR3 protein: CASSPARVAAFF; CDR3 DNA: TGTGCCAGCAGCCCCGCTCGGGTAGCAGCTTTCTTT
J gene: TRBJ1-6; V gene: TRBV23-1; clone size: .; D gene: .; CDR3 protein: CASSQTPHRNSPLHF; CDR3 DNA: TGCGCCAGCAGTCAGACCCCGCACAGAAATTCACCCCTCCACTTT
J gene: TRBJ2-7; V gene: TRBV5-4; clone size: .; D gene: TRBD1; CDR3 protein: CASSLITGDEQYF; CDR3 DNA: TGTGCCAGCAGCTTGATCACAGGGGACGAGCAGTACTTC
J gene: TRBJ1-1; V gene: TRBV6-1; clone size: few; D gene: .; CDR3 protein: CASSELGGMNTEAFF; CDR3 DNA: TGTGCCAGCAGTGAACTTGGGGGGATGAACACTGAAGCTTTCTTT
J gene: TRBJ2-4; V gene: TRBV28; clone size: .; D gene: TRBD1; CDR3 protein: CASNGQGRRNIQYF; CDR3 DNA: TGTGCCAGTAACGGACAGGGACGAAGGAACATTCAGTACTTC
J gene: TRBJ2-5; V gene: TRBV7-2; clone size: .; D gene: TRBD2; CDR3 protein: CASSAGLAGGYF; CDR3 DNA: TGTGCCAGCAGCGCCGGACTAGCGGGGGGGTACTTC
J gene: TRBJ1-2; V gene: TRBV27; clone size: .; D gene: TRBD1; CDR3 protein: CASSIQGGYGYTF; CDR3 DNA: TGTGCCAGCAGTATACAGGGGGGGTATGGCTACACCTTC
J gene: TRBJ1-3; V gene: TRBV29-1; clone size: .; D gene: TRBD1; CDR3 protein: CSVETGHSGNTIYF; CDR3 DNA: TGCAGCGTAGAGACAGGGCACTCTGGAAACACCATATATTTT
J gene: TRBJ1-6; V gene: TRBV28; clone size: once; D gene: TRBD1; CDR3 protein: CASSLRQGSSPLHF; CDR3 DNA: TGTGCCAGCAGTCTACGACAGGGCTCCTCACCCCTCCACTTT
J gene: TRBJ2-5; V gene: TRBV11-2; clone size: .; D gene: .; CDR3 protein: CASSDIKAQYF; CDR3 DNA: TGTGCCAGCAGCGACATAAAGGCCCAGTACTTC
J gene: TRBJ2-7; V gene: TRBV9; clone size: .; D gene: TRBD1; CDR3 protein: CASSAGTGGAEQYF; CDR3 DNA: TGTGCCAGCAGTGCCGGGACAGGGGGCGCCGAGCAGTACTTC
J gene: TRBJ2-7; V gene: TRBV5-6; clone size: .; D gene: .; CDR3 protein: CASSFLNYEQYF; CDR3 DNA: TGTGCCAGCAGCTTCCTGAACTACGAGCAGTACTTC
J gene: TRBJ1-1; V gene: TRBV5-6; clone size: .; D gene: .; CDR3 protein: CASSAPRTADTEAFF; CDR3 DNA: TGTGCCAGCAGCGCCCCCCGGACAGCAGACACTGAAGCTTTCTTT
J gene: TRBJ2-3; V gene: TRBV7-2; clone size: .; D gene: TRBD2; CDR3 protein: CASSLTRTSGVIDTDTQYF; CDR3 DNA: TGTGCCAGCAGCTTAACGCGAACTAGCGGGGTTATAGACACAGATACGCAGTATTTT
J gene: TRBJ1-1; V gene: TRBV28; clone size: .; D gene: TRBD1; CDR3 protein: CASSFKPGGTEAFF; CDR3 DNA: TGTGCCAGCAGTTTTAAGCCAGGGGGCACTGAAGCTTTCTTT
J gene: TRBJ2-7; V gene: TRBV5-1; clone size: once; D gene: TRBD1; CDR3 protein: CARRRTGVNEQYF; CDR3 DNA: TGCGCCAGACGGAGGACAGGGGTAAACGAGCAGTACTTC
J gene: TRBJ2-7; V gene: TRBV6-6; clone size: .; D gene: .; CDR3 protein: CASSGSVYEQYF; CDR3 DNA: TGTGCCAGCAGCGGGTCAGTCTACGAGCAGTACTTC
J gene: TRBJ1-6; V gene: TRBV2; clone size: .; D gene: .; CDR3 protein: CASSLTLTGDSPLHF; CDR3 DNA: TGTGCCAGCAGTTTAACCTTAACAGGAGATTCACCCCTCCACTTT
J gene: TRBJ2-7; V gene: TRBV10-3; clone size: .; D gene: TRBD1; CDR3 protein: CAISESGTGGADEQYF; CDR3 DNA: TGTGCCATCAGTGAGTCCGGGACAGGGGGTGCCGACGAGCAGTACTTC
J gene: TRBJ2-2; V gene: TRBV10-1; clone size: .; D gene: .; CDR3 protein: CASSDKIVGELFF; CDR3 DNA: TGCGCCAGCAGTGACAAAATTGTCGGGGAGCTGTTTTTT
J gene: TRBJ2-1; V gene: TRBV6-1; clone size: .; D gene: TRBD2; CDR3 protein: CASSDYLGGATYNEQFF; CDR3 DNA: TGTGCCAGCAGTGACTATCTCGGGGGGGCCACCTACAATGAGCAGTTCTTC
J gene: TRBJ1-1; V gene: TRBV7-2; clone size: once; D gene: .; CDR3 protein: CASSLMASYMNTEAFF; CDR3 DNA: TGTGCCAGCAGCTTAATGGCCAGTTACATGAACACTGAAGCTTTCTTT
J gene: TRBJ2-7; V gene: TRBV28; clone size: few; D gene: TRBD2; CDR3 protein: CASSNPPLAGGFSYEQYF; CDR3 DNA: TGTGCCAGCAGCAACCCTCCCTTAGCGGGGGGTTTCTCCTACGAGCAGTACTTC
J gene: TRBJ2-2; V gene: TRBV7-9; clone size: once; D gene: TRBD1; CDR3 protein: CASSLAHRGSELTGELFF; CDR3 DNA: TGTGCCAGCAGCTTAGCGCACAGGGGCTCAGAGCTCACCGGGGAGCTGTTTTTT
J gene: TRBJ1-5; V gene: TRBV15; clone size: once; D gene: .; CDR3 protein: CATSRDRQGYSNQPQHF; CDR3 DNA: TGTGCCACCAGCAGAGATCGGCAGGGATATAGCAATCAGCCCCAGCATTTT
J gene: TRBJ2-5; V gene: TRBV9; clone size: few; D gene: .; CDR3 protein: CASSRAGRTAQETQYF; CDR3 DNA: TGTGCCAGCAGCAGAGCCGGGCGGACAGCTCAAGAGACCCAGTACTTC
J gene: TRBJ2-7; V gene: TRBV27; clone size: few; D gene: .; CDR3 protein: CASSLSFSGYEQYF; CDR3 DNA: TGTGCCAGCAGTTTATCGTTTAGTGGCTACGAGCAGTACTTC
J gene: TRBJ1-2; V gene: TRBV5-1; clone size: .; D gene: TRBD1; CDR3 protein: CASAGTGATYGYTF; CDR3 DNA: TGCGCCAGCGCCGGGACAGGTGCTACCTATGGCTACACCTTC
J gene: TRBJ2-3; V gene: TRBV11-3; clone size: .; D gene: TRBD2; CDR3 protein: CASSYRLAGGTDTQYF; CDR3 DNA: TGTGCCAGCAGCTATCGACTAGCAGGCGGCACAGATACGCAGTATTTT
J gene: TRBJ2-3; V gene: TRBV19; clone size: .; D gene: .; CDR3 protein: CASSMRESTDTQYF; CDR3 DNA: TGTGCCAGTAGTATGAGAGAGAGCACAGATACGCAGTATTTT
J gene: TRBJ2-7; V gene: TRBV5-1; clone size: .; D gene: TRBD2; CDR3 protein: CASSLLAGGSREQYF; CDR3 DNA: TGCGCCAGCAGCCTTCTAGCGGGGGGATCCCGCGAGCAGTACTTC
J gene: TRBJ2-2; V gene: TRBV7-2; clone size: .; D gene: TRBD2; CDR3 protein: CASSASGGPNTGELFF; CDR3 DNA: TGTGCCAGCAGCGCAAGCGGGGGCCCGAACACCGGGGAGCTGTTTTTT
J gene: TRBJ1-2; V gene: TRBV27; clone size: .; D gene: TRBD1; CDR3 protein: CASSFSGGGYGYTF; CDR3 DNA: TGTGCCAGCAGTTTTTCAGGGGGCGGCTATGGCTACACCTTC
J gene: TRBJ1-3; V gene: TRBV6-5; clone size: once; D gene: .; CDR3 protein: CASSYSAQFSGNTIYF; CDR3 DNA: TGTGCCAGCAGTTACTCGGCCCAATTCTCTGGAAACACCATATATTTT
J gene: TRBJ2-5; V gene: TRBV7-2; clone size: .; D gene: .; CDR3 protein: CASSSAMAGRLSPQETQYF; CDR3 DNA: TGTGCCAGCAGCTCCGCCATGGCGGGACGGCTATCCCCTCAAGAGACCCAGTACTTC
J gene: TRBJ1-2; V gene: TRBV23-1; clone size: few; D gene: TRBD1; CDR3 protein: CASSKTGGGYTF; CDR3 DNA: TGCGCCAGCAGTAAGACAGGGGGTGGCTACACCTTC
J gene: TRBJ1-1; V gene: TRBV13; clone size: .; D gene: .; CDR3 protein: CASSLEVTEAFF; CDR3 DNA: TGTGCCAGCAGCTTGGAGGTCACTGAAGCTTTCTTT
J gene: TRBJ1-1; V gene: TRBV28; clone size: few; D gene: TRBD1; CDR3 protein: CASSWAGGNWFDTEAFF; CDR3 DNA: TGTGCCAGCAGTTGGGCAGGGGGAAATTGGTTTGACACTGAAGCTTTCTTT
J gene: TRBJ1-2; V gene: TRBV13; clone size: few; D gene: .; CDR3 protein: CASSSLTGARYGYTF; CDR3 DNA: TGTGCCAGCAGCTCTTTGACAGGCGCCCGTTATGGCTACACCTTC